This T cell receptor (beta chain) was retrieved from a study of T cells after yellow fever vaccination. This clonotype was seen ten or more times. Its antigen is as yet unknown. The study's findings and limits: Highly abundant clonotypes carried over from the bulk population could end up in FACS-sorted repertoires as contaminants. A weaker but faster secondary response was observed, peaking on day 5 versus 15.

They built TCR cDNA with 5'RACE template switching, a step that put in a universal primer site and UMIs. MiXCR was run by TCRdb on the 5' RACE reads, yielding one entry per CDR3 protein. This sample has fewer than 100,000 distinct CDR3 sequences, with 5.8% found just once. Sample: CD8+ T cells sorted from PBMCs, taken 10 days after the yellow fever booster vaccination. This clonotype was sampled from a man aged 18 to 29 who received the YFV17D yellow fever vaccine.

In DNA form, the CDR3 reads TGTGCCAGCAGTGCCCTAGCGGGGAGGACAGATACGCAGTATTTT. Translated: CASSALAGRTDTQYF. The chain is built from TRBV6-4 and TRBJ2-3, with TRBD2 matching 9 bases. V gave up 4 bases and J gave up 3 bases; unmatched junction bases: 5. Germline V gene sequence: CDR1 MRHNA, CDR2 SNTAGT. This CDR3 is 15 amino acids long.